These 26 T cell receptor beta chains share one sample of origin, sequenced in a study of OX40 agonist ivuxolimab in advanced cancers. Libraries were prepared by immunoSEQ multiplex PCR; TCRdb keeps only in-frame clonotypes and omits some of them. The repertoire holds about 48,000 clones, with roughly 90% as singletons. The specimen comprised CD4+ or CD8+ T cells sorted from blood, sampled in a trial of the OX40 agonist ivuxolimab. These receptors were collected from an adult with an advanced solid tumor such as melanoma, head and neck, liver or kidney cancer.

V usage is TRBV5-8 and J usage is TRBJ1-1; possible D gene TRBD1, 5 bases. With 4 bases removed from V and 1 base from J, the gap between germline ends came to 11 bases. From germline, CDR1 is SGHTS and CDR2 YDEGEE. The CDR3 is 14 residues long. The CDR3 loop reads CASSLGEGNTEAFF. The DNA for the CDR3 is TGTGCCAGCAGCCTGGGGGAAGGGAACACTGAAGCTTTCTTT.

The V call is TRBV5-4, the J call TRBJ2-2; 8 bases map to TRBD1. This CDR3 contains 17 residues. Germline V gene data show CDR1 as SGHNT and CDR2 as YYREEE (reference sequence). The junction had 9 bases not matched to a gene; V was cut back by 4 bases and J by 1 base. In nucleotides, the CDR3 is TGTGCCAGCAGCGGGTCTCCGGGACAGGTGAACACCGGGGAGCTGTTTTTT. It specifies CASSGSPGQVNTGELFF.

The chain has TRBV2 and TRBJ2-2, with D possibly called TRBD1 or TRBD2 (7 bases each). With 3 bases removed from V and 7 bases from J, the gap between germline ends came to 18 bases. Germline CDR1 and CDR2: SNHLY and FYNNEI. This CDR3 region has 16 residues. The CDR3 loop is CASSDGTQGGYGELFF. For the CDR3, the DNA is TGTGCCAGCAGTGATGGGACCCAGGGGGGGTACGGGGAGCTGTTTTTT.

The V gene is TRBV2, the J gene TRBJ2-1; D is unresolved. Trimming took off 10 bases at V and 0 bases at J, with 16 bases between the two ends. Germline V gene data show CDR1 as SNHLY and CDR2 as FYNNEI. There are 15 residues in the CDR3. The CDR3 DNA is TGTGCCACCTCCGGCACAGTCAGCTCCTACAATGAGCAGTTCTTC. Protein product: CATSGTVSSYNEQFF.

This clone was counted once. The J gene is TRBJ2-3, the V gene TRBV5-8; the match to TRBD2 covers 10 bases. Trimming removed 4 bases from V and 7 bases from J; junction bases left unmatched: 6. CDR1 SGHTS and CDR2 YDEGEE come from the germline V gene. CDR3 size: 14 residues. The CDR3 is CASSPSGSRNTQYF. The DNA of the CDR3 is TGTGCCAGCAGCCCTAGCGGGAGTCGGAATACGCAGTATTTT.

The chain links TRBV5-5 to TRBJ2-7, with TRBD1 as a possible D gene (5 bases). Deletions cut 0 bases from V and 2 bases from J, with 18 bases between. Germline V lookup: CDR1 SGHKS, CDR2 YYEKEE (reference sequence). This CDR3 spans 17 amino acids. The DNA for the CDR3 is TGTGCCAGCAGCTTGGTAAGACAGTCCGGAGCTCCCTACGAGCAGTACTTC. This sequence encodes CASSLVRQSGAPYEQYF.

This rearrangement joins TRBV7-9 to TRBJ2-1; either TRBD1 or TRBD2 may supply D (6 bases each). The V gene's germline CDR1 is SEHNR and CDR2 FQNEAQ (reference sequence). The CDR3 has 11 residues. V was shortened by 3 bases and J by 10 bases, with 7 bases between the two germline ends. CDR3 amino acids: CASSFGGEQFF. The CDR3 bases are TGTGCCAGCAGCTTCGGGGGCGAGCAGTTCTTC.

The chain uses TRBV29-1 and TRBJ2-6; no clear D gene. Per germline, CDR1 SQVTM and CDR2 ANQGSEA. CDR3 length: 15 amino acids. V was shortened by 7 bases and J by 0 bases, with 13 bases between the two germline ends. The CDR3 sequence: CSARWGNSGANVLTF. CDR3 sequence (DNA): TGCAGCGCCCGTTGGGGAAACTCTGGGGCCAACGTCCTGACTTTC.

The V gene is TRBV9, the J gene TRBJ1-2; perhaps TRBD1 as D (6 bases). In germline, CDR1 is SGDLS, CDR2 YYNGEE. The V end was cut by 6 bases, the J end by 8 bases, with 17 bases between. This CDR3 contains 13 residues. CDR3 residues: CASTQDSRLGYTF. The CDR3 DNA reads as TGTGCCAGCACCCAGGACAGCCGGTTGGGCTACACCTTC.

The chain joins TRBV28 to TRBJ2-7, with D perhaps given as TRBD1 or TRBD2 (5 bases each). The ends were cut back, 5 bases at V and 0 bases at J, with 11 bases in the middle. Germline CDR1 reads MDHEN; CDR2 reads SYDVKM. CDR3 size: 14 residues. CDR3 DNA: TGTGCCAGCAGTCACCGGGGCTACTCCTACGAGCAGTACTTC. Translating gives CASSHRGYSYEQYF.

This chain links TRBV27 with TRBJ1-6, with no clear D. The CDR3 runs to 14 residues. Between the trimmed V and J ends, which lost 2 bases and 9 bases, there was a span of 11 bases. Germline V lookup: CDR1 MNHEY, CDR2 SMNVEV (reference sequence). CDR3 residues: CASSLMQALSPLHF. For the CDR3, the DNA is TGTGCCAGCAGTTTAATGCAGGCTCTTTCACCCCTCCACTTT.

The chain uses TRBV15 and TRBJ1-5, with D possibly matching TRBD1 (5 bases). Looked up from germline, CDR1 is LNHNV and CDR2 is YYDKDF (reference sequence). The CDR3 sequence is 14 residues long. V gave up 4 bases and J gave up 6 bases, with 13 bases separating them. CDR3 amino acids: CATSNLRGVQPQHF. The CDR3 DNA follows: TGTGCCACCAGCAACTTAAGAGGGGTTCAGCCCCAGCATTTT.

The chain carries TRBV5-1 and TRBJ1-2, with TRBD1 identical over 8 bases. The CDR3 totals 14 residues. V shed 0 bases and J 8 bases; nucleotides not matched to a gene: 6. The germline V gene encodes CDR1 SGHRS and CDR2 YFSETQ. CDR3 DNA sequence: TGCGCCAGCAGCTTGGTACAGGGGGTCGAGGGCTACACCTTC. Translating gives CASSLVQGVEGYTF.

The chain links TRBV2 to TRBJ2-3; D is unresolved. In germline, CDR1 is SNHLY, CDR2 FYNNEI. V was trimmed by 6 bases and J by 0 bases, leaving 10 bases between them. The CDR3 runs to 14 residues. The CDR3 DNA is TGTGCCAGCAGAACAACAGACAGCACAGATACGCAGTATTTT. This gives the protein CASRTTDSTDTQYF.

In DNA form, the CDR3 reads TGTGCCAGCAACCGAGCGGGGGAGCTCTACGAGCAGTACTTC. Translation: CASNRAGELYEQYF. The chain employs TRBV6-5 and TRBJ2-7; 8 nucleotides agree with TRBD2. Germline V lookup: CDR1 MNHEY, CDR2 SVGAGI. The CDR3 spans 14 residues. J gave up 3 bases and V 7 bases, and 8 bases lay outside the gene matches.

This clone was seen a handful of times. The chain employs TRBV10-3 and TRBJ2-1; TRBD2 agrees at 7 bases. The ends lost 3 bases at V and 7 bases at J; junction bases unmatched: 12. The length of the CDR3 is 16 residues. Germline CDR1 ENHRY, CDR2 SYGVKD. The CDR3 region has the DNA TGTGCCATCAGTGATTTTGGGGGGAGGGCCGAAAATGAGCAGTTCTTC. Residues: CAISDFGGRAENEQFF.

This clone was counted between two and nine times. The V and J genes are TRBV9 and TRBJ2-3, with unresolved D. Germline CDR1 and CDR2: SGDLS and YYNGEE. V dropped 0 bases and J dropped 6 bases, with 11 bases sitting between them. The CDR3 consists of 14 residues. The CDR3 bases are TGTGCCAGCAGCGTAGGTCCCGAAACTGATACGCAGTATTTT. This gives the protein CASSVGPETDTQYF.

The genes are TRBV7-8 and TRBJ2-1; D ambiguous. With 2 bases removed from V and 8 bases from J, the gap between germline ends came to 10 bases. There are 13 residues in the CDR3. Per germline, CDR1 SGHVS and CDR2 FQNEAQ. The CDR3: CASSLNPTDEQFF. CDR3 bases: TGTGCCAGCAGCTTAAACCCTACCGATGAGCAGTTCTTC.

The rearrangement joins TRBV12-5 to TRBJ2-3; D is undetermined. V gave up 6 bases and J gave up 3 bases, with 7 bases separating them. This CDR3 comprises 12 residues. Germline V lookup: CDR1 LGHNT, CDR2 FRNRAP. The CDR3 DNA sequence: TGTGCTAGTGGCCTCTCAACAGATACGCAGTATTTT. This sequence encodes CASGLSTDTQYF. The full variable domain, its missing parts supplied by reference TRBV12-5 and TRBJ2-3, is DARVTQTPRHKVTEMGQEVTMRCQPILGHNTVFWYRQTMMQGLELLAYFRNRAPLDDSGMPKDRFSAEMPDATLATLKIQPSEPRDSAVYFCASGLSTDTQYFGPGTRLTVL.

This chain joins TRBV27 and TRBJ1-2, with unresolved D. The CDR3 loop spans 13 amino acids. V lost 3 bases and J 3 bases, leaving 8 bases between the germline ends. CDR1 and CDR2 (germline): MNHEY, SMNVEV (reference sequence). In DNA, the CDR3 is TGTGCCAGCAGTTTTACAGTCTACTATGGCTACACCTTC. It specifies CASSFTVYYGYTF.

The V gene is TRBV10-3, the J gene TRBJ1-3; 9 bases are a match to TRBD1. This CDR3 is 14 amino acids long. Germline CDR1 reads ENHRY; CDR2 reads SYGVKD. V gave up 6 bases and J gave up 3 bases; unmatched junction bases: 3. The DNA for the CDR3 is TGTGCCATCAGGGGACAGGGAAGTGGAAACACCATATATTTT. Amino acid sequence: CAIRGQGSGNTIYF.

The gene calls are TRBV6-5 and TRBJ1-2; D might be TRBD1 (6 bases). This CDR3 contains 12 residues. V lost 7 bases and J 4 bases, leaving 10 bases between the germline ends. Germline CDR1 and CDR2: MNHEY and SVGAGI. CDR3 protein: CASTDSLYGYTF. CDR3 coding DNA: TGTGCCAGCACGGACAGCCTCTATGGCTACACCTTC.

V usage is TRBV9 and J usage is TRBJ1-1, with 8 bases fitting TRBD1. The ends lost 5 bases at V and 6 bases at J; junction bases unmatched: 15. The CDR3 consists of 16 residues. Germline V gene lookup returns CDR1 SGDLS and CDR2 YYNGEE. The CDR3 DNA sequence: TGTGCCAGCAGTGATCTTATGACAGGGGTTCTGCCTGAAGCTTTCTTT. Translating it yields CASSDLMTGVLPEAFF. The variable domain in full, with the rest retrieved from reference TRBV9 and TRBJ1-1, is DSGVTQTPKHLITATGQRVTLRCSPRSGDLSVYWYQQSLDQGLQFLIQYYNGEERAKGNILERFSAQQFPDLHSELNLSSLELGDSALYFCASSDLMTGVLPEAFFGQGTRLTVV.

The chain carries TRBV7-2 and TRBJ2-7, with D tentatively TRBD1 or TRBD2 (5 bases each). This CDR3 has 13 amino acids. With 5 bases removed from V and 3 bases from J, the gap between germline ends came to 11 bases. Germline V gene lookup returns CDR1 SGHTA and CDR2 FQGNSA. The CDR3 region is CASSPWDDYEQYF. In DNA form, the CDR3 reads TGTGCCAGCAGCCCCTGGGACGACTACGAGCAGTACTTC.

This chain links TRBV9 with TRBJ2-1, with TRBD1 matching 9 bases. This CDR3 spans 15 amino acids. Unmatched junction bases numbered 8, after V lost 1 base and J lost 9 bases. Germline values: CDR1 SGDLS, CDR2 YYNGEE. CDR3 residues: CASSVLTGGSLEQFF. The CDR3 coding sequence is TGTGCCAGCAGCGTATTAACAGGGGGCTCGCTTGAGCAGTTCTTC.

This clone was counted between two and nine times. Here the CDR3 DNA reads TGTGCCAGCAGCCTGGCCCCTAGCGGGAGAGACCAAGAGACCCAGTACTTC. This codes for CASSLAPSGRDQETQYF. The genes are TRBV11-2 and TRBJ2-5, with 10 bases that match TRBD2. Germline assignment: CDR1 SGHAT and CDR2 FQNNGV. V shed 5 bases, J shed 0 bases, and the junction held 9 bases outside the gene matches. The CDR3 has 17 amino acids.